This T cell receptor beta chain was identified in a study of response to subunit inactivated influenza vaccine. Study findings and constraints: The authors suggested that every seasonal influenza vaccination recruits few new T cells.

Via MiXCR, TCRdb re-called the RT-PCR reads, giving one row per CDR3 protein. The sample lists 530,000 or so distinct CDR3 sequences, about 10% occurring once. Trimming cost V 3 bases and J 2 bases, with 14 bases left between them. Germline CDR1 MDHEN, CDR2 SYDVKM. This CDR3 region has 15 residues. This clonotype was recorded a few times. The antigen remains unidentified. The source of this sequence is a man aged 50 to 60 who received an inactivated influenza vaccine. This sample comprised PBMCs from blood, obtained on the day of vaccination. The J gene is TRBJ2-7, the V gene TRBV28, with D possibly TRBD2 on 5 matching bases. In DNA form, the CDR3 reads TGTGCCAGCAGTTTTTCCGAGTTCGGGACCTACGAGCAGTACTTC. Translation gives CASSFSEFGTYEQYF.